These 28 T cell receptor beta chains share one sample of origin, sequenced in a study of blood T cell repertoires in COVID-19. The repertoire was sequenced with immunoSEQ multiplex PCR; TCRdb's copy has only in-frame clones and lacks some. The table records 180,000 or so clones, roughly 80% of them present only once. Material for sequencing was PBMCs or T cells enriched from blood (not recorded which). All receptors derive from a man between 60 and 75 years old who had been exposed to COVID-19.

This clone has only a few counts. The same CDR3 arises from other DNA sequences in this sample as well. The chain recombines TRBV9 with TRBJ1-1; D gene unclear. Trimming took 0 bases from V and 1 from J, leaving 7 bases between them. The germline CDR1 and CDR2 sequences are SGDLS and YYNGEE. This CDR3 spans 14 amino acids. CDR3: CASSVVGENTEAFF. CDR3 coding DNA: TGTGCCAGCAGCGTAGTAGGAGAGAACACTGAAGCTTTCTTT.

The chain recombines TRBV27 with TRBJ2-1, with D maybe TRBD2 (6 bases). V lost 5 bases and J 0 bases, leaving 17 bases between the germline ends. This CDR3 has 17 residues. Germline V CDR1 and CDR2: MNHEY, SMNVEV (reference sequence). CDR3 in amino acids: CASSPRGLPSSYNEQFF. CDR3 nucleotide sequence: TGTGCCAGCAGTCCAAGGGGACTCCCTAGCTCCTACAATGAGCAGTTCTTC.

The genes are TRBV5-1 and TRBJ1-3; a weak D match, TRBD1 (6 bases). The CDR3 contains 15 residues. Germline V CDR1 and CDR2: SGHRS, YFSETQ. Deletions cut 0 bases from V and 3 bases from J, with 10 bases between. The CDR3 reads CASSLAGTSGNTIYF. The CDR3 DNA is TGCGCCAGCAGCTTGGCCGGGACAAGTGGAAACACCATATATTTT.

The sample holds one count of this clone. This chain links TRBV19 with TRBJ2-1, with D perhaps TRBD2 (6 bases). V lost 5 bases and J 8 bases, leaving 16 bases between the germline ends. CDR3 length: 14 residues. Germline V gene lookup returns CDR1 LNHDA and CDR2 SQIVND (reference sequence). CDR3 coding DNA: TGTGCCAGTAGTTCGGGGGAGACATTTGATGAGCAGTTCTTC. Translated, it gives CASSSGETFDEQFF.

The V and J genes are TRBV23-1 and TRBJ2-1, with TRBD1 matching 9 bases. TRBV23-1 is assigned to the ORF class and has an uncertain function. V lost 2 bases, J lost 5 bases, and 7 bases stayed unmatched. The CDR3 consists of 16 residues. CDR3 sequence (DNA): TGCGCCAGCAGTCAACTAGGACAGGGGTGGCACAATGAGCAGTTCTTC. This sequence encodes CASSQLGQGWHNEQFF.

This chain connects TRBV28 to TRBJ1-5; 7 bases fit TRBD1. The V and J ends lost 9 bases and 0 bases, in that order; junction bases with no gene match: 14. Germline V CDR1 and CDR2: MDHEN, SYDVKM. The CDR3 loop spans 17 amino acids. The chain's CDR3 is CASGLGQAHLSNQPQHF. The CDR3 DNA follows: TGTGCCAGTGGGCTAGGACAGGCTCACCTTAGCAATCAGCCCCAGCATTTT.

This clone was counted between two and nine times. The chain recombines TRBV7-2 with TRBJ1-2; D is undetermined. Germline CDR1 SGHTA, CDR2 FQGNSA. Deletions cut 1 base from V and 5 bases from J, with 8 bases between. This CDR3 comprises 13 residues. CDR3 amino acids: CASSLGGRYGYTF. In DNA, the CDR3 is TGTGCCAGCAGCTTAGGAGGTCGATATGGCTACACCTTC.

The rearrangement uses TRBV19 and TRBJ2-7; 8 nucleotides match TRBD1. V was pared by 4 bases and J by 4 bases, with 6 bases of the junction left unmatched. The CDR3 consists of 14 residues. Germline V gene data show CDR1 as LNHDA and CDR2 as SQIVND (reference sequence). CDR3 in amino acids: CASSKGTGVYEQYF. The CDR3 DNA sequence: TGTGCCAGTAGTAAGGGGACAGGTGTATACGAGCAGTACTTC.

This chain uses TRBV27 with TRBJ1-1, with unresolved D. V lost 3 bases, J lost 3 bases, and 8 bases lay in between. This CDR3 is built from 13 residues. Germline-derived CDR1 and CDR2 are MNHEY and SMNVEV (reference sequence). CDR3 nucleotide sequence: TGTGCCAGCAGTTTCCGCGGCCACACTGAAGCTTTCTTT. Amino acids: CASSFRGHTEAFF.

This clone has a count of ten or more. The CDR3, as DNA: TGCAGCGTTGTTTCGGCTAGCGGGAGGGGGACCTACGAGCAGTACTTC. Protein product: CSVVSASGRGTYEQYF. The gene calls are TRBV29-1 and TRBJ2-7, with 12 bases matching TRBD2. The CDR3 has 16 residues. V was pared by 4 bases and J by 2 bases, with 9 bases of the junction left unmatched. Germline V gene data show CDR1 as SQVTM and CDR2 as ANQGSEA.

V is TRBV6-2 or TRBV6-3 and J is TRBJ1-5; TRBD1 agrees at 9 bases. The ends lost 2 bases at V and 1 base at J; junction bases unmatched: 9. The CDR3 extends over 18 amino acids. The V gene's germline CDR1 is MNHEY and CDR2 SVGEGT. CDR3 amino acids: CASSYHLSTGGSNQPQHF. DNA for the CDR3: TGTGCCAGCAGTTACCACCTATCGACAGGGGGAAGCAATCAGCCCCAGCATTTT.

The rearrangement joins TRBV6-5 to TRBJ2-7; no firm D call. CDR1 is MNHEY and CDR2 is SVGAGI in the germline V gene. The CDR3 loop spans 14 amino acids. V was cut by 2 bases and J by 6 bases, with 14 bases left in between. In DNA, the CDR3 is TGTGCCAGCAGTTACGACCAAACTTCGGGCGAGCAGTACTTC. Translating gives CASSYDQTSGEQYF.

The rearrangement links TRBV18 to TRBJ1-1; no firm D call. Germline CDR1 KGHSH, CDR2 LQKENI. The germline V and J ends were trimmed by 3 bases and 4 bases, with 12 bases remaining between them. This CDR3 contains 14 residues. The CDR3 sequence is CASSPSGGSTEAFF. CDR3 DNA: TGTGCCAGCTCACCGAGTGGAGGGAGCACTGAAGCTTTCTTT.

This chain links TRBV28 with TRBJ1-5; D may be TRBD1 (6 bases). Germline V lookup: CDR1 MDHEN, CDR2 SYDVKM. The germline V and J ends were trimmed by 2 bases and 6 bases, with 17 bases remaining between them. CDR3 size: 16 residues. The CDR3 DNA reads TGTGCCAGCAGTTTAGGGGGACAAATTCCACGTCAGCCCCAGCATTTT. The encoded protein is CASSLGGQIPRQPQHF.

V gene TRBV19 combines with J gene TRBJ2-7; 7 bases align to TRBD2. Germline trimming cut 1 base from V and 2 bases from J; bases unmatched to any gene: 14. This CDR3 contains 18 residues. Germline CDR1 and CDR2: LNHDA and SQIVND (reference sequence). In DNA form, the CDR3 reads TGTGCCAGTAGTATAGTCCTAGGGGCTAGCGGCATTACCTACGAGCAGTACTTC. Amino acid sequence: CASSIVLGASGITYEQYF.

V is TRBV7-2 and J is TRBJ1-3; tentative D call: TRBD1 (6 bases). The CDR3 consists of 16 residues. The V end lost 0 bases, the J end lost 0 bases, and 9 bases lay between the germline ends. From germline, CDR1 is SGHTA and CDR2 FQGNSA. The CDR3 DNA reads TGTGCCAGCAGCTTAGCAGGGGGATACTCTGGAAACACCATATATTTT. Translated: CASSLAGGYSGNTIYF.

This chain links TRBV5-4 with TRBJ2-7; 7 bases are shared with TRBD1. The J segment lost 3 bases and the V segment lost 0 bases, leaving 0 bases of the junction unmatched. Germline V gives CDR1 SGHNT, CDR2 YYREEE (reference sequence). This CDR3 has 13 amino acids. CDR3 sequence reads: CASSLDRGYEQYF. The CDR3 region has the DNA TGTGCCAGCAGCTTGGACAGGGGCTACGAGCAGTACTTC.

This sequence joins TRBV28 and TRBJ1-6; 8 bases are a match to TRBD1. This CDR3 contains 17 residues. V trimming: 3 bases; J trimming: 4 bases; junction bases outside the gene matches: 8. Germline V gene data show CDR1 as MDHEN and CDR2 as SYDVKM. CDR3 nucleotides: TGTGCCAGCAGTTTCCCCCGGACAGGGAGTTATAATTCACCCCTCCACTTT. It yields the protein CASSFPRTGSYNSPLHF.

The rearrangement joins TRBV27 to TRBJ2-1, with 10 positions matching TRBD2. This CDR3 is 16 amino acids long. Germline CDR1 MNHEY, CDR2 SMNVEV (reference sequence). The V gene end was trimmed by 4 bases and the J gene end by 3 bases; junction bases not matched to a gene: 6. The CDR3 DNA is TGTGCCAGCAGTTATACTAGCGGGAATTACTACAATGAGCAGTTCTTC. Protein product: CASSYTSGNYYNEQFF.

The CDR3 region is CASSIGQQSYEQYF. Written as DNA, the CDR3 is TGTGCCAGTAGTATAGGTCAACAGAGCTACGAGCAGTACTTC. V usage is TRBV19 and J usage is TRBJ2-7; the D is unclear. V was cut by 1 base and J by 3 bases, with 10 bases left in between. This CDR3 region has 14 residues. Germline-derived CDR1 and CDR2 are LNHDA and SQIVND (reference sequence). The full variable domain, rest sourced from reference TRBV19 and TRBJ2-7, is DGGITQSPKYLFRKEGQNVTLSCEQNLNHDAMYWYRQDPGQGLRLIYYSQIVNDFQKGDIAEGYSVSREKKESFPLTVTSAQKNPTAFYLCASSIGQQSYEQYFGPGTRLTVT.

The genes are TRBV7-9 and TRBJ2-5; D may be TRBD1 (5 bases). V lost 2 bases, J lost 3 bases, and 7 bases lay in between. There are 13 residues in the CDR3. The germline V gene encodes CDR1 SEHNR and CDR2 FQNEAQ (reference sequence). In nucleotides, the CDR3 is TGTGCCAGCAGCTTATTAGGGGAAGAGACCCAGTACTTC. This encodes CASSLLGEETQYF.

The chain combines TRBV30 with TRBJ2-7; TRBD1 is a possible D gene (5 bases). V was clipped by 0 bases and J by 12 bases, with 12 bases between them. CDR1 is GTSNPN, CDR2 SVGIG, per germline (reference sequence). The CDR3 length is 11 residues. CDR3 DNA sequence: TGTGCCTGGAGTGTAACTGGGGCCAGGTACTTC. Translating gives CAWSVTGARYF.

This rearrangement joins TRBV19 to TRBJ2-7; TRBD1 matches at 7 bases. Germline trimming cut 7 bases from V and 4 bases from J; bases unmatched to any gene: 13. CDR1 is LNHDA, CDR2 SQIVND, per germline (reference sequence). This CDR3 is 15 amino acids long. The CDR3 DNA is TGTGCCAGTAACGATCCCACAGGGGCTCGGTACGAGCAGTACTTC. It is translated as CASNDPTGARYEQYF. Full variable domain (remainder filled in from reference TRBV19 and TRBJ2-7): DGGITQSPKYLFRKEGQNVTLSCEQNLNHDAMYWYRQDPGQGLRLIYYSQIVNDFQKGDIAEGYSVSREKKESFPLTVTSAQKNPTAFYLCASNDPTGARYEQYFGPGTRLTVT.

This clone was observed once. The rearrangement uses TRBV6-5 and TRBJ2-1; perhaps TRBD2 as D (6 bases). In germline, CDR1 is MNHEY, CDR2 SVGAGI. CDR3 length equals 15 residues. Trimming pared 6 bases from V and 2 bases from J, leaving 14 bases between. CDR3 sequence: CASSYLALTYNEQFF. CDR3 bases: TGTGCCAGCAGCTACCTAGCGCTTACCTACAATGAGCAGTTCTTC.

The chain combines TRBV5-8 with TRBJ2-1; 7 nucleotides agree with TRBD1. This CDR3 region has 16 residues. Per germline, CDR1 SGHTS and CDR2 YDEGEE. Trimming removed 4 bases from V and 0 bases from J; junction bases left unmatched: 7. CDR3 protein: CASSIGQVHSYNEQFF. The CDR3 DNA sequence: TGTGCCAGCAGCATCGGACAGGTTCACTCCTACAATGAGCAGTTCTTC. Supplemented by reference TRBV5-8 and TRBJ2-1, the full variable domain reads EAGVTQSPTHLIKTRGQQATLRCSPISGHTSVYWYQQALGLGLQFLLWYDEGEERNRGNFPPRFSGRQFPNYSSELNVNALELEDSALYLCASSIGQVHSYNEQFFGPGTRLTVL.

The chain combines TRBV4-3 with TRBJ2-7; TRBD1 matches at 8 bases. CDR3 length: 15 amino acids. CDR1 and CDR2 from the germline V gene are LGHNA and YSLEER. The V segment lost 0 bases and the J segment 4 bases; nucleotides outside the gene matches: 5. The CDR3 DNA sequence: TGCGCCAGCAGCCAAGAGCCAGGGGGCTTTTACGAGCAGTACTTC. It encodes CASSQEPGGFYEQYF.

The CDR3 sequence is CASSLTDGTSAYEQYF. Written as DNA, the CDR3 is TGTGCCAGCAGCTTAACGGACGGGACTAGCGCCTACGAGCAGTACTTC. The V and J genes are TRBV7-8 and TRBJ2-7; TRBD2 agrees at 10 bases. The CDR3 covers 16 residues. Losses at the gene ends were 2 bases for V and 2 bases for J; bases not matched to a gene: 6. Looked up from germline, CDR1 is SGHVS and CDR2 is FQNEAQ.

This chain connects TRBV28 to TRBJ2-7; possibly TRBD2 for D (7 bases). V was pared by 6 bases and J by 4 bases, with 16 bases between. Germline lookup yields CDR1 MDHEN and CDR2 SYDVKM. The CDR3 spans 14 residues. The CDR3 nucleotides are TGTGCCAGCAGACCAGAGGGGGGGCGTTACGAGCAGTACTTC. It translates to CASRPEGGRYEQYF.